The 30 T cell receptor beta chains below were found in one sample sequenced in a study of blood T cell repertoires in COVID-19. Produced via immunoSEQ multiplex PCR; TCRdb's table is partial and in-frame only. The table records about 310,000 clones, approximately 89% of them present only once. The material sequenced was PBMCs or T cells enriched from blood (not recorded which). All receptors come from a woman in her 30s who had recovered from COVID-19.

The gene calls are TRBV21-1 and TRBJ1-2; TRBD1 reflects the table's D call only, with no check against the DNA. TRBV21-1 is flagged as a pseudogene. The length of the CDR3 is 13 residues. The CDR3 nucleotides read TGTGCCAGCAGAGGACAGCCCGACTATGGCTACACCTTC. Protein sequence: CASRGQPDYGYTF.

This rearrangement joins TRBV19 to TRBJ1-4, with unresolved D. Germline V gene sequence: CDR1 LNHDA, CDR2 SQIVND (reference sequence). V was clipped by 4 bases and J by 4 bases, with 10 bases between them. The CDR3 sequence is 14 residues long. The CDR3 coding sequence is TGTGCCAGTAGTAGGGGAGACCATAATGAAAAACTGTTTTTT. It encodes CASSRGDHNEKLFF.

V gene TRBV5-1 combines with J gene TRBJ1-2, with D unclear. V shed 0 bases and J shed 8 bases, with 17 bases lying between them. The CDR3 is made up of 15 amino acids. Germline CDR1 and CDR2: SGHRS and YFSETQ. CDR3 sequence (DNA): TGCGCCAGCAGCTTGGCCGGGGAGTCGGCTTGGGGCTACACCTTC. Amino acids: CASSLAGESAWGYTF.

This CDR3 is CASSYGTSGDIQYF. As DNA, the CDR3 is TGTGCCAGCAGCTACGGGACTAGCGGGGACATTCAGTACTTC. The J gene is TRBJ2-4, the V gene TRBV13, with 13 bases aligning to TRBD2. Germline V gene sequence: CDR1 PRHDT, CDR2 FYEKMQ (reference sequence). Germline trimming cut 4 bases from V and 8 bases from J; bases unmatched to any gene: 2. This CDR3 contains 14 residues. Full variable domain (remainder filled in from reference TRBV13 and TRBJ2-4): AAGVIQSPRHLIKEKRETATLKCYPIPRHDTVYWYQQGPGQDPQFLISFYEKMQSDKGSIPDRFSAQQFSDYHSELNMSSLELGDSALYFCASSYGTSGDIQYFGAGTRLSVL.

The gene calls are TRBV28 and TRBJ2-7, with 7 positions matching TRBD1. CDR3 length: 18 amino acids. The germline V gene has CDR1 MDHEN and CDR2 SYDVKM. J gave up 2 bases and V 6 bases, and 19 bases lay outside the gene matches. The CDR3 nucleotides read TGTGCCAGCAGCTTTCTCCCCACAGGACAGGCGAACCCCTACGAGCAGTACTTC. Translated, it gives CASSFLPTGQANPYEQYF.

This chain links TRBV13 with TRBJ2-1; 11 bases map to TRBD2. J lost 8 bases, V lost 3 bases, and 12 bases had no gene match. The CDR3 is 17 residues long. Germline CDR1 PRHDT, CDR2 FYEKMQ (reference sequence). The CDR3: CASSFRGASGRSDEQFF. CDR3 nucleotides: TGTGCCAGCAGCTTTAGAGGGGCTAGCGGGAGGTCGGATGAGCAGTTCTTC.

This clone was counted between two and nine times. The genes are TRBV4-2 and TRBJ2-7; 13 bases fit TRBD2. The CDR3 sequence is 17 residues long. Germline assignment: CDR1 LGHNA and CDR2 YNFKEQ. The junction had 2 bases not matched to a gene; V was cut back by 0 bases and J by 0 bases. The CDR3 nucleotides are TGTGCCAGCAGCCAAGAGACTAGCGGGAGGCCCTCCTACGAGCAGTACTTC. Translated: CASSQETSGRPSYEQYF.

The chain recombines TRBV7-8 with TRBJ2-1, with 10 positions matching TRBD2. Germline CDR1 and CDR2: SGHVS and FQNEAQ. V lost 6 bases to trimming and J lost 4 bases; unmatched junction nucleotides: 12. CDR3 size: 17 residues. The CDR3 DNA sequence: TGTGCCAGCAGTTTTAGGCCCGGGACTAGCGTTTACAATGAGCAGTTCTTC. This codes for CASSFRPGTSVYNEQFF.

J is TRBJ2-5 and V is TRBV5-6; the match to TRBD1 covers 7 bases. V lost 4 bases to trimming and J lost 2 bases; unmatched junction nucleotides: 2. The CDR3 is 13 residues long. Germline CDR1 reads SGHDT; CDR2 reads YYEEEE. The CDR3 sequence: CASSPDRQETQYF. In nucleotides, the CDR3 is TGTGCCAGCAGCCCGGACAGGCAAGAGACCCAGTACTTC.

This clone came up a few times. CDR3 DNA: TGTGCCAGCAGCTTAGGACTAGCGGAGGCCAATGAGCAGTTCTTC. This sequence encodes CASSLGLAEANEQFF. The chain is built from TRBV7-3 and TRBJ2-1, with 10 bases identical to TRBD2. The CDR3 runs to 15 residues. Germline CDR1 is SGHTA and CDR2 is FQGTGA. V dropped 2 bases and J dropped 6; count of bases not matched to a gene: 4. Full variable domain (missing parts from reference TRBV7-3 and TRBJ2-1): GAGVSQTPSNKVTEKGKYVELRCDPISGHTALYWYRQSLGQGPEFLIYFQGTGAADDSGLPNDRFFAVRPEGSVSTLKIQRTERGDSAVYLCASSLGLAEANEQFFGPGTRLTVL.

The chain employs TRBV28 and TRBJ1-1; perhaps TRBD1 as D (5 bases). Germline V gene lookup returns CDR1 MDHEN and CDR2 SYDVKM. V was trimmed by 10 bases and J by 0 bases, leaving 9 bases between them. This CDR3 spans 12 amino acids. CDR3 amino acids: CAIRAMNTEAFF. In nucleotides, the CDR3 is TGTGCCATCAGGGCCATGAACACTGAAGCTTTCTTT.

The chain employs TRBV30 and TRBJ2-4; TRBD1 aligns across 8 bases. This CDR3 spans 14 amino acids. Germline CDR1 reads GTSNPN; CDR2 reads SVGIG (reference sequence). With V trimmed by 3 bases and J by 8 bases, 9 bases remained unmatched. The CDR3 reads CAWRAGGALDIQYF. CDR3 DNA sequence: TGTGCCTGGAGGGCAGGGGGCGCGTTGGACATTCAGTACTTC.

The CDR3: CASSFIQISDTQYF. Here the CDR3 DNA reads TGTGCCAGCAGTTTCATCCAGATCTCAGATACGCAGTATTTT. The chain carries TRBV2 and TRBJ2-3; no clear D gene. The CDR3 is made up of 14 amino acids. Germline loops: CDR1 SNHLY, CDR2 FYNNEI. Trimming shortened V by 5 bases and J by 4 bases, and 13 bases separated the two germline ends.

The chain uses TRBV3-1 (or the pseudogene TRBV3-2) and TRBJ2-7; D ambiguous. The germline CDR1 and CDR2 sequences are LGHDT and YNNKEL (reference sequence). Trimming cost V 4 bases and J 5 bases, with 12 bases left between them. This CDR3 is 13 amino acids long. The CDR3 nucleotides read TGTGCCAGCAGCCTACTGGAGTTCCACGAGCAGTACTTC. It yields the protein CASSLLEFHEQYF.

This rearrangement joins TRBV27 to TRBJ2-1; 10 bases are a match to TRBD1. Germline loops: CDR1 MNHEY, CDR2 SMNVEV (reference sequence). This CDR3 is 15 amino acids long. Unmatched junction bases numbered 6, after V lost 5 bases and J lost 5 bases. This CDR3 reads CASSPGTGADNEQFF. Written as DNA, the CDR3 is TGTGCCAGCAGTCCCGGGACAGGGGCGGACAATGAGCAGTTCTTC.

This clone was seen only once. This chain connects TRBV9 to TRBJ1-2; D possibly corresponds to TRBD1 (6 bases). CDR1 is SGDLS, CDR2 YYNGEE, per germline. The CDR3 contains 13 residues. V dropped 3 bases and J dropped 4 bases, with 10 bases sitting between them. In DNA, the CDR3 is TGTGCCAGCAGCGCGGGACAAATCTATGGCTACACCTTC. This translates into CASSAGQIYGYTF.

The V call is TRBV19, the J call TRBJ1-1; 8 positions agree with TRBD1. Germline V gene data show CDR1 as LNHDA and CDR2 as SQIVND (reference sequence). The CDR3 sequence is 18 residues long. Trimming at V came to 2 bases and at J to 1 base, leaving 12 bases not matched to a gene. CDR3 in amino acids: CASSISLGQALTNTEAFF. The CDR3 DNA reads TGTGCCAGTAGTATATCGCTGGGACAGGCCCTGACGAACACTGAAGCTTTCTTT.

The genes are TRBV27 and TRBJ2-2; weak D call: TRBD1 (6 bases). Germline V gene sequence: CDR1 MNHEY, CDR2 SMNVEV (reference sequence). Trimming took 6 bases from V and 4 from J, leaving 9 bases between them. CDR3 size: 13 residues. The CDR3 sequence is CASRQGLTGELFF. In DNA, the CDR3 is TGTGCCAGCAGACAGGGCCTCACCGGGGAGCTGTTTTTT.

This chain joins TRBV5-1 and TRBJ2-1; D perhaps matches TRBD2 (5 bases). Trimming stripped 5 bases from V and 4 bases from J, with 19 bases between. The germline gives CDR1 SGHRS, CDR2 YFSETQ. This CDR3 has 16 amino acids. Here the CDR3 reads CASSQLATGGYNEQFF. CDR3 nucleotides: TGCGCCAGCAGTCAGTTAGCGACCGGAGGTTACAATGAGCAGTTCTTC. Combining the CDR3 with reference TRBV5-1 and TRBJ2-1 gives the whole variable domain KAGVTQTPRYLIKTRGQQVTLSCSPISGHRSVSWYQQTPGQGLQFLFEYFSETQRNKGNFPGRFSGRQFSNSRSEMNVSTLELGDSALYLCASSQLATGGYNEQFFGPGTRLTVL.

The chain links TRBV15 to TRBJ2-7; 8 positions agree with TRBD2. CDR3 size: 15 residues. Germline loops: CDR1 LNHNV, CDR2 YYDKDF (reference sequence). J lost 0 bases, V lost 4 bases, and 5 bases had no gene match. This CDR3 is CATSMGLGVSYEQYF. The CDR3 coding sequence is TGTGCCACCAGCATGGGACTAGGGGTCTCCTACGAGCAGTACTTC. Full variable domain (outside the CDR3, taken from reference TRBV15 and TRBJ2-7): DAMVIQNPRYQVTQFGKPVTLSCSQTLNHNVMYWYQQKSSQAPKLLFHYYDKDFNNEADTPDNFQSRRPNTSFCFLDIRSPGLGDTAMYLCATSMGLGVSYEQYFGPGTRLTVT.

The chain recombines TRBV10-3 with TRBJ2-1; tentative D call: TRBD2 (6 bases). V lost 4 bases and J lost 4, with 17 bases in between. The germline V gene has CDR1 ENHRY and CDR2 SYGVKD. CDR3 length: 16 residues. Here the CDR3 DNA reads TGTGCCATCAGTGGAACGGATGAGCGGGCGTACAATGAGCAGTTCTTC. Its protein is CAISGTDERAYNEQFF.

The chain has TRBV2 and TRBJ2-4, with a tentative D call TRBD1 (6 bases). The CDR3 totals 13 residues. V lost 5 bases to trimming and J lost 9 bases, with 14 bases between them. The V gene's germline CDR1 is SNHLY and CDR2 FYNNEI. Here the CDR3 DNA reads TGTGCCAGCAGTACGGGACATCTTCTCATTCAGTACTTC. The encoded protein is CASSTGHLLIQYF.

The chain carries TRBV29-1 and TRBJ1-2, with a weak D call TRBD1 (5 bases). The CDR3 covers 14 residues. CDR1 SQVTM and CDR2 ANQGSEA come from the germline V gene. V gave up 1 base and J gave up 1 base, with 10 bases separating them. The CDR3 protein is CSVEGAGINYGYTF. The CDR3 nucleotides are TGCAGCGTTGAAGGGGCAGGGATTAACTATGGCTACACCTTC.

This clone has only a few counts. The chain is built from TRBV12-3 or TRBV12-4 and TRBJ2-1, with TRBD2 matching over 9 bases. The junction had 4 bases not matched to a gene; V was cut back by 9 bases and J by 4 bases. This CDR3 is 13 amino acids long. The CDR3 bases are TGTGCCAGTGAGACTAGCGGATACAATGAGCAGTTCTTC. Translated: CASETSGYNEQFF.

This CDR3 reads CASRVGGPNNEQFF. CDR3 sequence (DNA): TGCGCCAGCAGGGTGGGGGGACCCAACAATGAGCAGTTCTTC. The rearrangement uses TRBV5-1 and TRBJ2-1; maybe TRBD2 (6 bases). Germline lookup yields CDR1 SGHRS and CDR2 YFSETQ. Deletions cut 5 bases from V and 5 bases from J, with 14 bases between. This CDR3 is 14 amino acids long.

This clone was recorded once. This sequence joins TRBV7-9 and TRBJ1-1; weak D call: TRBD1 (5 bases). The germline V and J ends were trimmed by 2 bases and 2 bases, with 12 bases remaining between them. CDR3 size: 15 residues. The germline CDR1 and CDR2 sequences are SEHNR and FQNEAQ (reference sequence). The CDR3 loop reads CASSLTGGGNTEAFF. CDR3 nucleotides: TGTGCCAGCAGCTTAACCGGCGGGGGAAACACTGAAGCTTTCTTT.

Only a few counts were recorded for this clone. The chain employs TRBV7-6 and TRBJ2-5; 7 positions agree with TRBD2. The CDR3 has 14 amino acids. Germline V gene lookup returns CDR1 SGHVS and CDR2 FNYEAQ. After removal of 8 bases from V and 6 bases from J, the junction contained 12 bases not matched to a gene. Here the CDR3 reads CASEEGGRLQTQYF. CDR3 nucleotide sequence: TGTGCCAGCGAGGAGGGCGGGAGATTACAGACCCAGTACTTC.

The chain is built from TRBV11-1 and TRBJ1-1; D gene ambiguous. CDR1 SGHAT and CDR2 FQDESV come from the germline V gene (reference sequence). Trimming stripped 5 bases from V and 0 bases from J, with 10 bases between. The CDR3 loop spans 14 amino acids. The chain's CDR3 is CASSRRTVNTEAFF. The CDR3 region has the DNA TGTGCCAGCAGCAGGCGGACTGTGAACACTGAAGCTTTCTTT.

This sequence joins TRBV28 and TRBJ2-5, with TRBD2 matching over 7 bases. The CDR3 contains 15 residues. V lost 6 bases to trimming and J lost 5 bases; unmatched junction nucleotides: 12. Germline loops: CDR1 MDHEN, CDR2 SYDVKM. CDR3 in DNA: TGTGCCAGCAGGCCACTAGCGAACCTCCGGGAGACCCAGTACTTC. Its translation is CASRPLANLRETQYF. The entire variable domain, with the rest obtained from reference TRBV28 and TRBJ2-5, is as follows: DVKVTQSSRYLVKRTGEKVFLECVQDMDHENMFWYRQDPGLGLRLIYFSYDVKMKEKGDIPEGYSVSREKKERFSLILESASTNQTSMYLCASRPLANLRETQYFGPGTRLLVL.

The rearrangement joins TRBV27 to TRBJ2-1; D might be TRBD2 (6 bases). V lost 4 bases, J lost 6 bases, and 22 bases lay in between. Germline CDR1 and CDR2: MNHEY and SMNVEV (reference sequence). The CDR3 covers 17 residues. For the CDR3, the DNA is TGTGCCAGCAGTTCGACCTCCGGGACTCCCGTGGCCAATGAGCAGTTCTTC. Translating it yields CASSSTSGTPVANEQFF.